A single T cell receptor (beta chain) is shown here with its context. This entry comes from a study of blood T cell repertoires in COVID-19. In the authors' methods: By means of reference gene primer amplification, nucleated cell counts were estimated. This table comes from immunoSEQ multiplex PCR, and its TCRdb copy is limited to in-frame clones, with some not included. V, J and clone size reflect that table, while D and trimming were determined from the DNA. Of fewer than 300,000 clones listed, about 89% were seen once; the top ten hold about 1.6%. This CDR3 contains 17 residues. From germline, CDR1 is SGHKS and CDR2 YYEKEE (reference sequence). V was clipped by 2 bases and J by 4 bases, with 19 bases between them.

The V gene is TRBV5-5, the J gene TRBJ2-1; D is possibly TRBD2 (5 bases). The sequence was obtained from a woman aged 40 to 50 who had recovered from COVID-19. Sequenced material: peripheral blood. The CDR3 reads CASSFTRVDIVYNEQFF. The CDR3, as DNA: TGTGCCAGCAGCTTTACGAGGGTAGACATCGTATACAATGAGCAGTTCTTC.